This T cell receptor (beta chain) originates from a study of regulatory T cells in long-lasting Graves disease (dated by TCRdb to 2020 to 2022). Regarding the research as a whole: Patients with newly diagnosed Graves' disease had been on antithyroid drugs for under 3 months. A total of around 35 samples underwent TCR sequencing: roughly 13 from persistent and approximately 20 from newly diagnosed Graves' disease patients. The study was conducted in China and was registered as a clinical trial. Persistent Graves' disease patients were compared with newly diagnosed Graves' disease patients by peripheral blood TCR sequencing and RNA sequencing.

The research as a whole found: The authors acknowledged the small sample size as a limitation that may reduce accuracy. Only the TCR beta chain was sequenced and analyzed. Preferential use of TRBV28, TRBJ1-2 and TRBJ2-5 was observed in persistent disease, whereas TRBV20-1 and TRBJ2-1 were favored in newly diagnosed disease. Because the primary lesion, thyroid tissue, could not be accessed, the study looked at peripheral blood alone. Persistent Graves' disease patients showed lower TCR Shannon entropy and fewer highly expanded clones than newly diagnosed patients, suggesting clonal expansion. Persistent patients shared more public clonotypes among themselves (2,741) than newly diagnosed patients did (over 900).

Library construction relied on multiplex PCR. Sequencing relied on an Illumina HiSeq 4000. To build TCR beta libraries, CDR3 regions were amplified by Arm-PCR using iRepertoire HTBI primers. Before sequencing, the PCR products went through gel purification. The study's own analysis went as follows. Across samples, around 62 TRBV and over 11 TRBJ segments were identified and used for gene usage analysis of CDR3 amino acid clonotypes. Filtered high-quality paired reads were merged into contigs using COPE and FqMerger. BLAST was used to align contigs to the IMGT TRBV, TRBD and TRBJ reference genes, and CDR3 was defined following IMGT. Clonotypes above 0.1% frequency were classified as highly expanded clones. Shannon entropy was used to measure repertoire diversity, and the Gini coefficient was used to measure V-J evenness. Clonotypes shared by more than one individual were considered public. The public reads were reanalyzed by TCRdb: fastp trimming at Q25, MiXCR alignment, in-frame beta chains only. Each entry is one CDR3 protein sequence, shown with its most common DNA and genes. The V and J calls, along with clone size, are taken from TCRdb and not from the paper's own processing. A total of 500,000 to 700,000 distinct CDR3 sequences appear in this sample, around 17% of them only once. 18% of the sample goes to the ten largest clones.

The time point label, read with the paper, signifies: newly diagnosed GD, antithyroid drugs for less than 3 months. RNA was extracted from PBMCs in TRIzol for both TCR sequencing and RNA sequencing. The diagnosis of Graves' disease followed American Thyroid Association guidelines. Patients for the study were recruited at an endocrinology department in Xi'an, China. Each patient gave around 9 milliliters of peripheral blood, collected in an EDTA anticoagulant tube. Ficoll Paque Plus density gradient separation was used to isolate PBMCs, and no additional T cell sorting was done. An Agilent 2100 Bioanalyzer and agarose gel were used to assess RNA quality, and a NanoDrop 2000 was used to measure RNA concentration. This clonotype was seen only a few times. Its antigen is not yet known. No base-level quality is on record; no much larger clone is a single base apart. The CDR3 runs 15 residues from the cysteine to the phenylalanine. Only the CDR3 region is kept as DNA, spanning 45 bases read in frame from base 1. As encoded in the germline V gene, CDR1 is SGHDT while CDR2 is YYEEEE. V is reduced by 1 base and J by 5 bases, leaving a spacing of 15 bases between them.

This sample was also put to use in a study of T cells in Graves' hyperthyroidism and ophthalmopathy. As the second study states: A patient counted as having stable Graves' hyperthyroidism if no progression to ophthalmopathy occurred over 18 months of follow-up. Hyperthyroidism patients were newly diagnosed, had a disease duration of under 2 months, and were aged 18 to 65 years. Any patient with an uncontrolled infection, another autoimmune disease, pregnancy or lactation was excluded. Diagnoses relied on clinical symptoms, serum thyroxine and TRAb, thyroid ultrasound and orbital computed tomography. The TCR CDR3 was subjected to a first round of RT-PCR using the HTBI primer set and the Qiagen OneStep RT-PCR kit. Most expanded thyroid clonotypes (frequency above 0.001) were also detected in blood, suggesting blood repertoires may reflect thyroid immune responses. In cross-validation, a model built on a 13 V-J signature told ophthalmopathy apart from stable hyperthyroidism with approximately 90% sensitivity and about 81% specificity, and in testing the same model reached 80%/75%. In validation, the model predicted progression to ophthalmopathy a median of approximately 6.6 months before onset, with approximately 70% sensitivity and nearly 75% specificity. TCR V-J signatures able to tell the groups apart were searched for in a discovery cohort of 95 to 100 patients, of whom over 40 had Graves' ophthalmopathy and under 65 had stable Graves' hyperthyroidism. Prospective prediction of ophthalmopathy was tested in an independent validation cohort consisting of fewer than 20 hyperthyroidism patients and some 15 patients who later progressed to ophthalmopathy. The approximately 100 discovery patients were divided at random into training and test sets in a 7:3 ratio. Thyroid tissue and blood T-cell repertoires from about 6 Graves' hyperthyroidism patients were also compared in the study. After blood sampling, hyperthyroidism patients were treated with methimazole at a starting dose of 30 mg daily, and ophthalmopathy patients were treated with high-dose intravenous methylprednisolone. Libraries were constructed in a second round of multiplex PCR, after which size selection and purification were carried out. Libraries were sequenced paired-end with 100 bp reads on an Illumina HiSeq2000. Raw data were processed with SOAPnuke, discarding reads with adapters, uncalled bases, mean Phred below 15, or no exact constant-primer or identifier match. High-quality paired reads were merged with COPE v1.2.5, and unique nucleotide sequences were defined as clonotypes. MiTCR v1.1 was used to align clonotypes to the IMGT TRBV, TRBD and TRBJ reference segments. Analysis was restricted to V-J combinations with a frequency above 0.0001, which covered about 99% of repertoires. A TCS score was defined as the ratio of F50 (clonal expansion) to E x V (chaos), with BLOSUM62-based TCRdist applied between CDR3 peptides within each V-J. Welch's t-statistics and random forest reduced 514 V-J features to about 12, which were used in a naive Bayes classifier (R e1071). Sample size was not statistically predetermined, and blinding of investigators to group allocation was not performed. TCR Vbeta CDR3 sequencing of around 130 peripheral blood samples (43 ophthalmopathy, 70 to 85 hyperthyroidism and approximately 17 progressor patients) is reported in the paper.

Here the chain combines TRBV5-6 and TRBJ1-1, with TRBD1 tentatively as D gene (5 bases match). The sequence came from a woman in her 30s with Graves disease. Donor details come from another sample of the same person, matched by shared clones. The sample consisted of peripheral blood mononuclear cells (PBMCs), taken at new diagnosis, from a patient treated with antithyroid drugs. This receptor carries the CDR3 CASSLISRVGTEAFF. The nucleotide sequence reads as follows: TGTGCCAGCAGCTTGATTTCCAGGGTCGGTACTGAAGCTTTCTTT.